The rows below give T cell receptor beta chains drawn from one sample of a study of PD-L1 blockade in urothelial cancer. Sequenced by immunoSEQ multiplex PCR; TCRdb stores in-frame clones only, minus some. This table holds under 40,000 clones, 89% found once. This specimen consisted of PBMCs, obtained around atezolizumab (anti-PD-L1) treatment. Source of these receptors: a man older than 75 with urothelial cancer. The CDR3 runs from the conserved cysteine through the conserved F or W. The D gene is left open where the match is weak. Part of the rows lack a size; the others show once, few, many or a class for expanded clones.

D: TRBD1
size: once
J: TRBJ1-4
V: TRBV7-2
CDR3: CASSPRQGTNEKLFF
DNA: TGTGCCAGCAGCCCCCGACAGGGCACTAATGAAAAACTGTTTTTT

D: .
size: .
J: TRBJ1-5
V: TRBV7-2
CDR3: CASSSDSNSNQPQHF
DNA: TGTGCCAGCAGTTCGGACAGTAATAGCAATCAGCCCCAGCATTTT

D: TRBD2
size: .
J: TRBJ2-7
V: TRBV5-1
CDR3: CASHLTSGSDEQYF
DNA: TGCGCCAGCCACTTGACTAGCGGGAGTGACGAGCAGTACTTC

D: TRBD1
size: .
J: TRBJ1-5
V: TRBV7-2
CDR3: CASSRDRGGNQPQHF
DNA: TGTGCCAGCAGCCGAGACAGGGGTGGCAATCAGCCCCAGCATTTT

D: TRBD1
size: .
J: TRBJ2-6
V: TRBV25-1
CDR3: CASSRDRGYQANVLTF
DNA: TGTGCCAGCAGCCGGGACAGGGGCTATCAGGCCAACGTCCTGACTTTC

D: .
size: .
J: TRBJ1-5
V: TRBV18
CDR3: CASSLGSSNQPQHF
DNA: TGTGCCAGCTCACTGGGCAGTAGCAATCAGCCCCAGCATTTT

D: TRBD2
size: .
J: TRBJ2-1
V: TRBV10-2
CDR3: CASSDPTSGYTTEQFF
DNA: TGCGCCAGCAGTGACCCCACTAGCGGATATACAACTGAGCAGTTCTTC

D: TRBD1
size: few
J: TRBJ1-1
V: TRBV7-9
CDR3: CASSLSGGGTEAFF
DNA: TGTGCCAGCAGCTTATCAGGGGGTGGCACTGAAGCTTTCTTT

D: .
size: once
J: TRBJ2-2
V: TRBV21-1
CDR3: CPRVAGEAGELFF
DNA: TGTCCCCGGGTAGCGGGAGAGGCCGGGGAGCTGTTTTTT

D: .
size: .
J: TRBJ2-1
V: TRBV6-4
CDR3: CASEGHPAEQFF
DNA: TGTGCCAGCGAGGGACACCCAGCTGAGCAGTTCTTC

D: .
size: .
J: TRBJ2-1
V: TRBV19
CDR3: CASSIVTGRGGRNPEQFF
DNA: TGTGCCAGTAGTATAGTAACAGGGAGAGGCGGGAGAAACCCTGAGCAGTTCTTC

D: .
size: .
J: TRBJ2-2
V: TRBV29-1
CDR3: CSVESNTGELFF
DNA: TGCAGCGTTGAATCTAACACCGGGGAGCTGTTTTTT

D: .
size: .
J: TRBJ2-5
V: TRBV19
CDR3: CASSITRWETQYF
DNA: TGTGCCAGTAGTATAACTAGGTGGGAGACCCAGTACTTC

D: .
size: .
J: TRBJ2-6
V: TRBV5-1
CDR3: CASSSTGIDSGANVLTF
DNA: TGCGCCAGCAGCTCCACAGGGATCGACTCTGGGGCCAACGTCCTGACTTTC

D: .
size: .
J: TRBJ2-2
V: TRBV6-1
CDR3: CASKGSLAVSGELFF
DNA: TGTGCCAGCAAGGGCTCTCTAGCTGTCAGCGGGGAGCTGTTTTTT

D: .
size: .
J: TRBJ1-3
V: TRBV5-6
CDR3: CASRPGGGNTIYF
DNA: TGTGCCAGCAGGCCGGGGGGAGGAAACACCATATATTTT

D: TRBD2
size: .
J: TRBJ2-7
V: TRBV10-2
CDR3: CATKREASNEQYF
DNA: TGCGCCACCAAGCGGGAGGCTTCCAACGAGCAGTACTTC

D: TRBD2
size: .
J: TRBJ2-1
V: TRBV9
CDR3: CASSVDPSGSEQFF
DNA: TGTGCCAGCAGCGTAGATCCTAGCGGGAGCGAGCAGTTCTTC